The 18 T cell receptor beta chains presented below share a single source sample, sequenced in a study of T cell responses to AZD1222 COVID-19 vaccine. Clones were sequenced by immunoSEQ multiplex PCR, and TCRdb holds only the in-frame ones, with some missing. The sample includes roughly 29,000 clones, approximately 93% of them seen just once. Material: peripheral blood, obtained on day 0 of AZD1222 vaccination. These receptors originate from an adult in good health.

The chain couples TRBV24-1 to TRBJ2-5, with a tentative D call TRBD2 (5 bases). The CDR3 length is 16 residues. V was shortened by 3 bases and J by 1 base, with 14 bases between the two germline ends. CDR1 KGHDR and CDR2 SFDVKD come from the germline V gene. This CDR3 is CATSDAGLRGQETQYF. CDR3 DNA sequence: TGTGCCACCAGTGATGCCGGACTTAGAGGCCAAGAGACCCAGTACTTC.

The chain employs TRBV7-2 and TRBJ2-5; D possibly corresponds to TRBD2 (6 bases). The CDR3 length is 14 residues. V was cut by 5 bases and J by 1 base, with 11 bases left in between. The germline V gene has CDR1 SGHTA and CDR2 FQGNSA. The CDR3 is CASSAMGGQETQYF. The CDR3 nucleotides are TGTGCCAGCAGCGCAATGGGGGGCCAAGAGACCCAGTACTTC.

This chain uses TRBV4-3 with TRBJ2-3; D is undetermined. The CDR3 contains 13 residues. V was shortened by 0 bases and J by 4 bases, with 5 bases between the two germline ends. Germline V gives CDR1 LGHNA, CDR2 YSLEER. The CDR3 protein is CASSQDLADTQYF. CDR3 DNA sequence: TGCGCCAGCAGCCAAGATTTGGCAGATACGCAGTATTTT.

The CDR3 DNA follows: TGTGCCAGCAGCCGACGCTTAGCGGGAGGGAACACCGGGGAGCTGTTTTTT. It specifies CASSRRLAGGNTGELFF. V gene TRBV6-6 combines with J gene TRBJ2-2; TRBD2 matches at 10 bases. The germline V gene encodes CDR1 MNHNY and CDR2 SVGAGI (reference sequence). The V and J ends lost 6 bases and 1 base, in that order; junction bases with no gene match: 8. The length of the CDR3 is 17 residues.

The rearrangement uses TRBV6-5 and TRBJ2-2, with 10 positions matching TRBD1. CDR1 is MNHEY and CDR2 is SVGAGI in the germline V gene. The CDR3 is 15 residues long. V shed 6 bases, J shed 7 bases, and the junction held 8 bases outside the gene matches. The CDR3 loop reads CASSYTGTGVGELFF. In DNA form, the CDR3 reads TGTGCCAGCAGCTATACCGGGACAGGGGTCGGGGAGCTGTTTTTT.

V gene TRBV30 combines with J gene TRBJ2-7; D call uncertain. Trimming stripped 0 bases from V and 4 bases from J, with 10 bases between. Germline V gives CDR1 GTSNPN, CDR2 SVGIG (reference sequence). This CDR3 comprises 13 residues. CDR3 amino acids: CAWSVLRGYEQYF. The CDR3 nucleotides are TGTGCCTGGAGTGTACTTAGAGGTTACGAGCAGTACTTC.

V gene TRBV9 combines with J gene TRBJ1-2; D remains ambiguous. This CDR3 comprises 14 residues. CDR1 and CDR2 from the germline V gene are SGDLS and YYNGEE. Trimming cost V 3 bases and J 8 bases, with 17 bases left between them. The CDR3 nucleotides are TGTGCCAGCAGCGGTATTGGACTTTTTAGCGGCTACACCTTC. Protein sequence: CASSGIGLFSGYTF. The whole variable domain, remainder taken from reference TRBV9 and TRBJ1-2, is DSGVTQTPKHLITATGQRVTLRCSPRSGDLSVYWYQQSLDQGLQFLIQYYNGEERAKGNILERFSAQQFPDLHSELNLSSLELGDSALYFCASSGIGLFSGYTFGSGTRLTVV.

The J gene is TRBJ2-7, the V gene TRBV2; 11 nucleotides align to TRBD2. Germline assignment: CDR1 SNHLY and CDR2 FYNNEI. The ends lost 6 bases at V and 1 base at J; junction bases unmatched: 2. The CDR3 totals 14 residues. CDR3 amino acids: CASRTSGASYEQYF. For the CDR3, the DNA is TGTGCCAGCAGGACTAGCGGGGCATCCTACGAGCAGTACTTC.

The gene calls are TRBV28 and TRBJ1-2, with D possibly TRBD1 on 5 matching bases. Germline V gene lookup returns CDR1 MDHEN and CDR2 SYDVKM. This CDR3 comprises 13 residues. V lost 4 bases and J 4 bases, leaving 10 bases between the germline ends. The CDR3 coding sequence is TGTGCCAGCAGTTGGACAAGTCCCTATGGCTACACCTTC. As protein: CASSWTSPYGYTF.

The J gene is TRBJ2-5, the V gene TRBV24-1; D gene uncertain. CDR1 is KGHDR and CDR2 is SFDVKD in the germline V gene. The CDR3 consists of 12 residues. Trimming stripped 4 bases from V and 5 bases from J, with 7 bases between. The CDR3 is CATSESWETQYF. DNA of the CDR3: TGTGCCACCAGTGAGTCGTGGGAGACCCAGTACTTC.

The chain carries TRBV4-1 and TRBJ2-1; perhaps TRBD1 as D (6 bases). V was trimmed by 6 bases and J by 0 bases, leaving 9 bases between them. The CDR3 is 14 amino acids. Germline V gene lookup returns CDR1 MGHRA and CDR2 YSYEKL. CDR3 loop: CASRKDSSYNEQFF. The DNA of the CDR3 is TGCGCCAGCAGAAAGGACAGCTCCTACAATGAGCAGTTCTTC.

The J gene is TRBJ1-5, the V gene TRBV30; D is undetermined. Germline V CDR1 and CDR2: GTSNPN, SVGIG (reference sequence). V was pared by 2 bases and J by 0 bases, with 5 bases between. The CDR3 length is 13 residues. CDR3 sequence: CAWSSNSNQPQHF. DNA of the CDR3: TGTGCCTGGAGTTCTAATAGCAATCAGCCCCAGCATTTT.

The V call is TRBV28, the J call TRBJ2-7; D is ambiguous. In germline, CDR1 is MDHEN, CDR2 SYDVKM. The CDR3 sequence is 12 residues long. V lost 5 bases and J lost 7, with 12 bases in between. The DNA for the CDR3 is TGTGCCAGCAGTCCCCCCCCCGGGGAGCAGTACTTC. This codes for CASSPPPGEQYF.

This clone was observed a few times. The chain joins TRBV19 to TRBJ2-5, with a tentative D call TRBD1 (6 bases). Germline CDR1 and CDR2: LNHDA and SQIVND (reference sequence). V lost 6 bases and J 2 bases, leaving 13 bases between the germline ends. This CDR3 is 14 amino acids long. For the CDR3, the DNA is TGTGCCAGTAGCCCGGGACACCAACAAGAGACCCAGTACTTC. It yields the protein CASSPGHQQETQYF. Variable domain in full (rest from reference TRBV19 and TRBJ2-5): DGGITQSPKYLFRKEGQNVTLSCEQNLNHDAMYWYRQDPGQGLRLIYYSQIVNDFQKGDIAEGYSVSREKKESFPLTVTSAQKNPTAFYLCASSPGHQQETQYFGPGTRLLVL.

The chain recombines TRBV5-1 with TRBJ1-4; D is undetermined. This CDR3 region has 15 residues. Trimming removed 0 bases from V and 7 bases from J, with 13 bases in between. CDR1 is SGHRS and CDR2 is YFSETQ in the germline V gene. Written as DNA, the CDR3 is TGCGCCAGCAGCTTGGCGCCCGACGTAACTGAAAAACTGTTTTTT. Translated: CASSLAPDVTEKLFF.

J is TRBJ1-1 and V is TRBV7-8; no definite D call. Germline V gene sequence: CDR1 SGHVS, CDR2 FQNEAQ. V was pared by 3 bases and J by 0 bases, with 5 bases between. This CDR3 spans 13 amino acids. The CDR3 DNA reads TGTGCCAGCAGCTTCCGATTGAACACTGAAGCTTTCTTT. Its translation is CASSFRLNTEAFF.

This rearrangement joins TRBV10-1 to TRBJ2-7; 8 bases are a match to TRBD1. The ends lost 4 bases at V and 0 bases at J; junction bases unmatched: 8. This CDR3 has 16 amino acids. Germline lookup yields CDR1 WNHNN and CDR2 SYGVQD (reference sequence). For the CDR3, the DNA is TGCGCCAGCAGTGGTAAGACAGGGGAAAACTCCTACGAGCAGTACTTC. This encodes CASSGKTGENSYEQYF.

The chain employs TRBV27 and TRBJ2-2; TRBD1 agrees at 8 bases. Germline V CDR1 and CDR2: MNHEY, SMNVEV (reference sequence). The CDR3 sequence is 17 residues long. V shed 5 bases, J shed 6 bases, and the junction held 14 bases outside the gene matches. CDR3 region: CASSPWKGGRGPGELFF. Here the CDR3 DNA reads TGTGCCAGCAGTCCTTGGAAAGGCGGCAGGGGGCCCGGGGAGCTGTTTTTT.